The 21 T cell receptor beta chains given below trace back to one sample, sequenced in a study of blood T cell repertoires in COVID-19. Repertoires were generated with immunoSEQ multiplex PCR, while TCRdb's copy carries only in-frame clones and drops some. This sample has roughly 55,000 clones, with about 90% found just once. The sequenced sample consisted of peripheral blood. The receptors derive from a man in his 60s with active or convalescent COVID-19.

The chain joins TRBV6-5 to TRBJ1-1, with 7 bases that match TRBD1. Germline assignment: CDR1 MNHEY and CDR2 SVGAGI. V lost 6 bases, J lost 1 base, and 5 bases stayed unmatched. This CDR3 has 14 amino acids. The CDR3 coding sequence is TGTGCCAGCAGGCTAGGACAGGAGAACACTGAAGCTTTCTTT. Encoded protein: CASRLGQENTEAFF.

The CDR3 spells CASGLGQANEKLFF. The CDR3 region has the DNA TGTGCTAGTGGTTTGGGACAGGCGAATGAAAAACTGTTTTTT. The gene calls are TRBV12-5 and TRBJ1-4; D is possibly TRBD1 (6 bases). In germline, CDR1 is LGHNT, CDR2 FRNRAP. Trimming removed 1 base at V and 5 bases at J, with 8 bases between. The CDR3 has 14 amino acids.

A word on this clone: No DNA is shown, since the ends of the CDR3 on it are uncertain; the CDR3 is the one TCRdb lists. The chain is built from TRBV21-1 and TRBJ2-7; the table's D gene call, TRBD2, was not cross checked with the DNA. TRBV21-1 is flagged as a pseudogene. The CDR3 spans 23 amino acids, including both terminal residues. The CDR3 spells CASSKSTPETSGRCPSSGREQYF.

This clone was seen only once. The chain links TRBV4-1 to TRBJ2-2, with 13 bases fitting TRBD2. J lost 5 bases, V lost 4 bases, and 7 bases had no gene match. The CDR3 sequence is 17 residues long. Germline CDR1 MGHRA, CDR2 YSYEKL. The CDR3, as DNA: TGCGCCAGCAGCCTACCGGGACTAGCGGGGATTACCGGGGAGCTGTTTTTT. It specifies CASSLPGLAGITGELFF.

This chain links TRBV5-1 with TRBJ2-5; D uncertain. The CDR3 contains 14 residues. Deletions cut 1 base from V and 1 base from J, with 8 bases between. Germline CDR1 reads SGHRS; CDR2 reads YFSETQ. The CDR3 DNA reads TGCGCCAGCAGCTTGCCCCAGATCCAAGAGACCCAGTACTTC. Translating it yields CASSLPQIQETQYF.

This sequence joins TRBV9 and TRBJ2-1; D ambiguous. Germline V lookup: CDR1 SGDLS, CDR2 YYNGEE. CDR3 size: 13 residues. V lost 0 bases and J 8 bases, leaving 9 bases between the germline ends. The chain's CDR3 is CASSVGSVYEQFF. The DNA for the CDR3 is TGTGCCAGCAGCGTAGGGAGTGTGTATGAGCAGTTCTTC.

This chain links TRBV2 with TRBJ1-2; 8 nucleotides agree with TRBD1. The CDR3 contains 16 residues. The V gene end was trimmed by 5 bases and the J gene end by 5 bases; junction bases not matched to a gene: 13. Per the germline V gene, CDR1 is SNHLY and CDR2 is FYNNEI. The DNA of the CDR3 is TGTGCCAGCAGTTCAACCCAGGGGGCTAAGGGATATGGCTACACCTTC. It specifies CASSSTQGAKGYGYTF.

V is TRBV6-5 and J is TRBJ1-2; D uncertain. Germline V gives CDR1 MNHEY, CDR2 SVGAGI. Trimming shortened V by 8 bases and J by 7 bases, and 17 bases separated the two germline ends. CDR3 size: 13 residues. This CDR3 reads CASPGRSFGGYTF. DNA for the CDR3: TGTGCCAGCCCGGGGAGATCTTTCGGTGGCTACACCTTC.

This clone has a single count. CDR3 loop: CASSQDRPGMNTEAFF. The DNA for the CDR3 is TGTGCCAGCTCACAGGACAGGCCGGGAATGAACACTGAAGCTTTCTTT. The J gene is TRBJ1-1, the V gene TRBV18, with 7 bases lining up with TRBD1. Germline CDR1 is KGHSH and CDR2 is LQKENI. J lost 0 bases, V lost 4 bases, and 8 bases had no gene match. CDR3 length: 16 amino acids.

The gene calls are TRBV5-4 and TRBJ2-5; 7 bases fit TRBD2. J was trimmed by 3 bases and V by 1 base; bases with no gene match: 6. This CDR3 has 15 amino acids. Germline loops: CDR1 SGHNT, CDR2 YYREEE (reference sequence). CDR3 loop: CASSLWASGEETQYF. As DNA, the CDR3 is TGTGCCAGCAGCTTGTGGGCTAGCGGAGAAGAGACCCAGTACTTC.

The rearrangement uses TRBV25-1 and TRBJ1-6; 7 nucleotides match TRBD1. This CDR3 has 12 residues. The germline V gene has CDR1 MGHDK and CDR2 SYGVNS. Trimming cost V 6 bases and J 7 bases; bases outside gene matches: 0. The CDR3 region is CASRTGNSPLHF. In DNA, the CDR3 is TGTGCCAGCAGGACAGGGAATTCACCCCTCCACTTT.

CDR3 in DNA: TGTGCCAGCAGCGTAACTGCCCAGGGAATGTCCTACGAGCAGTACTTC. This encodes CASSVTAQGMSYEQYF. The rearrangement links TRBV9 to TRBJ2-7, with D possibly being TRBD1 (5 bases). CDR3 length: 16 amino acids. The V gene lost 1 base and the J gene lost 1 base, with 15 bases spanning the gap. Germline V lookup: CDR1 SGDLS, CDR2 YYNGEE.

The rearrangement links TRBV19 to TRBJ2-1, with 9 nucleotides matching TRBD2. The CDR3 loop spans 17 amino acids. Germline-derived CDR1 and CDR2 are LNHDA and SQIVND (reference sequence). The V and J ends lost 6 bases and 3 bases, in that order; junction bases with no gene match: 12. CDR3 bases: TGTGCCAGTAGCGCCACTCAAAGTAGCGGGAGCTACAATGAGCAGTTCTTC. It is translated as CASSATQSSGSYNEQFF.

The V and J genes are TRBV6-2 or TRBV6-3 and TRBJ1-5, with 7 positions matching TRBD1. Losses at the gene ends were 6 bases for V and 4 bases for J; bases not matched to a gene: 12. Germline CDR1 MNHEY, CDR2 SVGEGT. This CDR3 is 16 amino acids long. The DNA for the CDR3 is TGTGCCAGCAGCCAGGGACAGTCCCTTTTGAATCAGCCCCAGCATTTT. Amino acids: CASSQGQSLLNQPQHF.

This clone was detected only a few times. The gene calls are TRBV19 and TRBJ2-7, with 10 bases matching TRBD2. The CDR3 runs to 15 residues. Germline trimming cut 4 bases from V and 2 bases from J; bases unmatched to any gene: 5. Germline V gives CDR1 LNHDA, CDR2 SQIVND (reference sequence). DNA of the CDR3: TGTGCCAGTAGTACAACTAGCGGGGACACCTACGAGCAGTACTTC. It codes for CASSTTSGDTYEQYF.

This clone was detected once. The genes are TRBV5-1 and TRBJ2-5, with 14 bases aligning to TRBD2. The CDR3 runs to 17 residues. Germline CDR1 SGHRS, CDR2 YFSETQ. V gave up 4 bases and J gave up 4 bases; unmatched junction bases: 9. CDR3: CASSPGLAGGRGETQYF. DNA of the CDR3: TGCGCCAGCAGCCCAGGACTAGCGGGAGGTAGGGGAGAGACCCAGTACTTC.

The chain combines TRBV7-2 with TRBJ2-1; TRBD2 matches 10 bases. The CDR3 is 16 amino acids. Trimming cost V 4 bases and J 7 bases; bases outside gene matches: 10. The germline gives CDR1 SGHTA, CDR2 FQGNSA. The CDR3 coding sequence is TGTGCCAGCAGCTCCCCGAGCGGGGGGGCTAAAAATGAGCAGTTCTTC. Amino acids: CASSSPSGGAKNEQFF.

The chain uses TRBV7-2 and TRBJ1-6, with TRBD1 matching 12 bases. The CDR3 has 16 amino acids. The junction had 6 bases not matched to a gene; V was cut back by 5 bases and J by 7 bases. Germline values: CDR1 SGHTA, CDR2 FQGNSA. The chain's CDR3 is CASSPGTGGINSPLHF. In DNA, the CDR3 is TGTGCCAGCAGCCCCGGGACAGGGGGCATCAATTCACCCCTCCACTTT. Complete variable domain (other parts from reference TRBV7-2 and TRBJ1-6): GAGVSQSPSNKVTEKGKDVELRCDPISGHTALYWYRQSLGQGLEFLIYFQGNSAPDKSGLPSDRFSAERTGGSVSTLTIQRTQQEDSAVYLCASSPGTGGINSPLHFGNGTRLTVT.

The genes are TRBV5-6 and TRBJ2-3; TRBD1 agrees at 9 bases. V lost 0 bases and J lost 3; bases outside the gene matches: 5. The CDR3 is made up of 16 amino acids. The germline V gene encodes CDR1 SGHDT and CDR2 YYEEEE. The CDR3 DNA follows: TGTGCCAGCAGCTTGGGGGACAGGGTTTGGACAGATACGCAGTATTTT. Protein: CASSLGDRVWTDTQYF.

The chain combines TRBV6-5 with TRBJ1-5; D might be TRBD1 (6 bases). This CDR3 region has 13 residues. V lost 5 bases, J lost 3 bases, and 8 bases lay in between. Germline CDR1 reads MNHEY; CDR2 reads SVGAGI. The CDR3 sequence: CASSTGNNQPQHF. The CDR3 nucleotides are TGTGCCAGCAGTACAGGGAACAATCAGCCCCAGCATTTT.

The chain couples TRBV4-2 to TRBJ2-1; 8 bases align to TRBD1. In germline, CDR1 is LGHNA, CDR2 YNFKEQ. This CDR3 is built from 16 residues. The V gene end was trimmed by 4 bases and the J gene end by 1 base; junction bases not matched to a gene: 6. The DNA for the CDR3 is TGTGCCAGCAGCCGTGGGACAGGTCAGTCCTACAATGAGCAGTTCTTC. Protein product: CASSRGTGQSYNEQFF.